The 6 T cell receptor beta chains reported below all come from one sample, sequenced in a study of shared clonotypes between healthy human individuals. The repertoire was sequenced with immunoSEQ multiplex PCR; TCRdb's copy has only in-frame clones and lacks some. The table has around 550,000 clones, approximately 95% seen once. In the naive CD8 group, cells lacked CD45RO and were positively selected for CCR7, so terminally differentiated effector memory CD45RA+ cells were left out. The sample taken for sequencing was naive CD8+ T cells sorted from blood. All receptors come from a woman aged 25 to 45 in good health.

J is TRBJ1-4 and V is TRBV7-9; 9 bases agree with TRBD1. J was trimmed by 3 bases and V by 5 bases; bases with no gene match: 4. The CDR3 loop spans 15 amino acids. Germline V CDR1 and CDR2: SEHNR, FQNEAQ (reference sequence). CDR3 sequence reads: CASSATGGPNEKLFF. As DNA, the CDR3 is TGTGCCAGCAGCGCCACAGGGGGCCCTAATGAAAAACTGTTTTTT.

The V gene is TRBV25-1, the J gene TRBJ2-1, with D tentatively TRBD1 (5 bases). There are 16 residues in the CDR3. Germline V gene lookup returns CDR1 MGHDK and CDR2 SYGVNS. V was trimmed by 1 base and J by 1 base, leaving 11 bases between them. CDR3 region: CASSESGFRSYNEQFF. As DNA, the CDR3 is TGTGCCAGCAGTGAATCAGGGTTTAGGTCCTACAATGAGCAGTTCTTC.

The V gene is TRBV14, the J gene TRBJ2-7, with D maybe TRBD2 (6 bases). Per the germline V gene, CDR1 is SGHDN and CDR2 is FVKESK. The CDR3 spans 17 residues. V was clipped by 3 bases and J by 3 bases, with 21 bases between them. The CDR3 sequence: CASSHGHFGGVVYEQYF. The CDR3 bases are TGTGCCAGCAGCCACGGACACTTCGGGGGTGTAGTCTACGAGCAGTACTTC. Variable domain in full (rest from reference TRBV14 and TRBJ2-7): EAGVTQFPSHSVIEKGQTVTLRCDPISGHDNLYWYRRVMGKEIKFLLHFVKESKQDESGMPNNRFLAERTGGTYSTLKVQPAELEDSGVYFCASSHGHFGGVVYEQYFGPGTRLTVT.

For the CDR3, the DNA is TGTGCCAGCTCACCTCTGGGGGAAGGGAAGGACAATGAGCAGTTCTTC. Its translation is CASSPLGEGKDNEQFF. This rearrangement joins TRBV18 to TRBJ2-1, with D possibly being TRBD1 or TRBD2 (5 bases each). Germline loops: CDR1 KGHSH, CDR2 LQKENI. V was cut by 3 bases and J by 5 bases, with 17 bases left in between. The CDR3 has 16 amino acids.

CDR3 nucleotide sequence: TGTGCCTGGAGTGATGTGGGTCCCACTGAAGCTTTCTTT. Protein: CAWSDVGPTEAFF. V usage is TRBV30 and J usage is TRBJ1-1, with D uncertain. The CDR3 length is 13 residues. Trimming cost V 1 base and J 4 bases, with 10 bases left between them. Germline CDR1 is GTSNPN and CDR2 is SVGIG (reference sequence).

The chain joins TRBV11-3 to TRBJ2-1, with 9 bases that match TRBD2. Germline CDR1 reads SGHNT; CDR2 reads YENEEA. The CDR3 runs to 15 residues. V trimming: 5 bases; J trimming: 7 bases; junction bases outside the gene matches: 9. CDR3 residues: CASSQGTSPRNEQFF. CDR3 coding DNA: TGTGCCAGCAGCCAGGGGACTAGCCCTCGTAATGAGCAGTTCTTC.